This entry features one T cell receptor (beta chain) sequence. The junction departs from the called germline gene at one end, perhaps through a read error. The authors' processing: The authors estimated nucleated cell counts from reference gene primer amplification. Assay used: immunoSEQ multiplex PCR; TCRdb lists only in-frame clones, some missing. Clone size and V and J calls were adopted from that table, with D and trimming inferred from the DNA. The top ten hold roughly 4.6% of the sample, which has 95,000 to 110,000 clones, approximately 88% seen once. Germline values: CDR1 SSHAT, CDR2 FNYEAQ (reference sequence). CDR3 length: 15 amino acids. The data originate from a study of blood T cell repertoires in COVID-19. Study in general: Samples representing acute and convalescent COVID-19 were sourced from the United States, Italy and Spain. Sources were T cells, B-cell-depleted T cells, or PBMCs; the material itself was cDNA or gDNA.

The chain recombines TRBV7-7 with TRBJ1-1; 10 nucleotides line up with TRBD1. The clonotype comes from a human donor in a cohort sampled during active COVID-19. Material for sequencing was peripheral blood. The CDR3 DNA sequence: TGTGCTAGCAGCGTACGGGACAGGGGTGGCACTGAAGCTTTCTTT. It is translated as CASSVRDRGGTEAFF.